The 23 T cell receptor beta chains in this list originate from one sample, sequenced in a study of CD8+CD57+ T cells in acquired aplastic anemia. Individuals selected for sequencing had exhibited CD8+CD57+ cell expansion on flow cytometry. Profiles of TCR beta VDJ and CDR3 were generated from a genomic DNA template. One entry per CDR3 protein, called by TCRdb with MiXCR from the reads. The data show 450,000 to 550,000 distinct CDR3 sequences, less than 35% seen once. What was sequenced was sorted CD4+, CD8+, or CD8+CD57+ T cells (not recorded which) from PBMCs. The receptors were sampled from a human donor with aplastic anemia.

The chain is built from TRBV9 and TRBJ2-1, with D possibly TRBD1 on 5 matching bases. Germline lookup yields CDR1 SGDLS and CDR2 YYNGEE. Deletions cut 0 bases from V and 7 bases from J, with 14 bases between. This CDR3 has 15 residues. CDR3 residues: CASSVATGPGNEQFF. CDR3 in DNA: TGTGCCAGCAGCGTAGCTACAGGCCCAGGGAATGAGCAGTTCTTC.

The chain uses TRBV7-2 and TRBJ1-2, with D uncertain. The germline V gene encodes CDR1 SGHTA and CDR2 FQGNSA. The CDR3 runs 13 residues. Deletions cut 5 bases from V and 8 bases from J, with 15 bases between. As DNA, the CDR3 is TGTGCCAGCAGCCTAGAGGAGTTGCGGGGCTACACCTTC. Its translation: CASSLEELRGYTF.

The CDR3 DNA sequence: TGCGCCAGCAGCTTGGGCCTACCGGGGGCCAGCAGCGATGGCTACACCTTC. Amino acid sequence: CASSLGLPGASSDGYTF. This chain uses TRBV5-1 with TRBJ1-2, with D tentatively TRBD1 (6 bases). Germline lookup yields CDR1 SGHRS and CDR2 YFSETQ. The length of the CDR3 is 17 residues. Trimming took 0 bases from V and 6 from J, leaving 21 bases between them.

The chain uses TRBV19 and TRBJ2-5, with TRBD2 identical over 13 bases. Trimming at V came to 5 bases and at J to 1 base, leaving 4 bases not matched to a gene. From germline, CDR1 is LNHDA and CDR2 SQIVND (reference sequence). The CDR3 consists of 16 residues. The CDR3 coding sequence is TGTGCCAGTAGTTTCACTAGCGGGGGGGGCCAAGAGACCCAGTACTTC. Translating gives CASSFTSGGGQETQYF.

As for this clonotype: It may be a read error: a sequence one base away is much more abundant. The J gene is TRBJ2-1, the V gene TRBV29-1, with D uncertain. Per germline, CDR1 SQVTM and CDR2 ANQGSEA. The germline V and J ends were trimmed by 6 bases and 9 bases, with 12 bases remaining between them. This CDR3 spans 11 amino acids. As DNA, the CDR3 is TGCAGCGTGTCGGGCCCCAGTGAGCAGTTCTTC. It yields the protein CSVSGPSEQFF.

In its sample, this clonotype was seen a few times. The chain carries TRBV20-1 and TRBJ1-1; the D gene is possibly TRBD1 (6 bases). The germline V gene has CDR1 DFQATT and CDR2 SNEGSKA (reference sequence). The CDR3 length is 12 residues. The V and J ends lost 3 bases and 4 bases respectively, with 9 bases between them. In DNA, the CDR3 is TGCAGTGCTAGGCAGGGGACCACTGAAGCTTTCTTT. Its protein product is CSARQGTTEAFF.

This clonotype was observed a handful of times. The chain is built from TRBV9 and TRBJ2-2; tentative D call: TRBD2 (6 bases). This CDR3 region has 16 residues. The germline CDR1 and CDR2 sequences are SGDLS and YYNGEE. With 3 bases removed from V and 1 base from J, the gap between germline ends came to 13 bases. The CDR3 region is CASSGTRLVNTGELFF. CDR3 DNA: TGTGCCAGCAGCGGAACGAGACTAGTGAACACCGGGGAGCTGTTTTTT.

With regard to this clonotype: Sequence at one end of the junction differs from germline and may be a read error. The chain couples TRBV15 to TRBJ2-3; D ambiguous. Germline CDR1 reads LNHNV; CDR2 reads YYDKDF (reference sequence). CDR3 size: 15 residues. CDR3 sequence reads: CATRREVAGADTQYF. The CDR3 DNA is TGTGCCACCAGGAGAGAGGTAGCCGGAGCAGATACGCAGTATTTT. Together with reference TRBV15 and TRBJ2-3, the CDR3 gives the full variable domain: DAMVIQNPRYQVTQFGKPVTLSCSQTLNHNVMYWYQQKSSQAPKLLFHYYDKDFNNEADTPDNFQSRRPNTSFCFLDIRSPGLGDTAMYLCATRREVAGADTQYFGPGTRLTVL.

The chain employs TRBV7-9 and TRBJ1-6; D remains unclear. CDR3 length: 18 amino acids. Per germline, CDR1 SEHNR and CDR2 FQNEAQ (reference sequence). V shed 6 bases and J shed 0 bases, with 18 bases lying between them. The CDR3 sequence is CASSYSIRGSSYNSPLHF. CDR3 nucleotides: TGTGCCAGCAGTTACTCGATACGCGGAAGCTCCTATAATTCACCCCTCCACTTT.

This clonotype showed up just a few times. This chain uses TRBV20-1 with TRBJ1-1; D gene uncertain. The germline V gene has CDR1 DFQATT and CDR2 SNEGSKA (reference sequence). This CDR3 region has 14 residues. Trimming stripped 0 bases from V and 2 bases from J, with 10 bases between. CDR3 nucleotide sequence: TGCAGTGCTAGAGATCGGACGGGAAACACTGAAGCTTTCTTT. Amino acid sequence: CSARDRTGNTEAFF.

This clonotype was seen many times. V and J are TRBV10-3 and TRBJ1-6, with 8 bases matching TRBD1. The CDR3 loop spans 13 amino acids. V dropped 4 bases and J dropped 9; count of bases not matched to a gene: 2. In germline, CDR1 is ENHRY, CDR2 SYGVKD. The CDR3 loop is CAISGTGGSPLHF. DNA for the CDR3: TGTGCCATCAGTGGCACAGGGGGTTCACCCCTCCACTTT.

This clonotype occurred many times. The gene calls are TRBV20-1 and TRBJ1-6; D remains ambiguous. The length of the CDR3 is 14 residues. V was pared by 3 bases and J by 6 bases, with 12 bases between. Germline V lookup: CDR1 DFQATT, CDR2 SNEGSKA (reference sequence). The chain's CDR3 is CSARYTAFNSPLHF. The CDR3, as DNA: TGCAGTGCTAGGTACACAGCCTTTAATTCACCCCTCCACTTT.

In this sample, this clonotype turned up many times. The DNA for the CDR3 is TGCGCCAGCAGCCAAGATGCGGCTAACTATGGCTACACCTTC. It specifies CASSQDAANYGYTF. The chain has TRBV4-3 and TRBJ1-2, with D unclear. The germline V gene encodes CDR1 LGHNA and CDR2 YSLEER. Trimming left V 0 bases short and J 0 bases short, with 5 bases between. There are 14 residues in the CDR3.

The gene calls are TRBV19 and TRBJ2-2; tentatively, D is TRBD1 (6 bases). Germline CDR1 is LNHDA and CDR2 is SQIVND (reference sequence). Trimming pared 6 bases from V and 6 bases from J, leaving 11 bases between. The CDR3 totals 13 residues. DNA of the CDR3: TGTGCCAGTAGAAGGACAGAGCCCGGGGAGCTGTTTTTT. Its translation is CASRRTEPGELFF.

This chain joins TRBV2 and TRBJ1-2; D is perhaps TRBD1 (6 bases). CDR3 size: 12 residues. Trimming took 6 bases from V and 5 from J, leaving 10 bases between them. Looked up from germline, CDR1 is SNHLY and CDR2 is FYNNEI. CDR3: CASRAGQYGYTF. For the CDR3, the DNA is TGTGCCAGCAGGGCCGGACAGTATGGCTACACCTTC.

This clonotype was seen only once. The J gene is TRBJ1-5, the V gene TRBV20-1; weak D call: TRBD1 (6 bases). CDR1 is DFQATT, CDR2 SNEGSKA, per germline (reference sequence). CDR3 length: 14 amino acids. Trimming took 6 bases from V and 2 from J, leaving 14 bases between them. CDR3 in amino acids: CSARGSGGNQPQHF. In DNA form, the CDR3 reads TGCAGTGCCCGTGGGTCAGGGGGCAATCAGCCCCAGCATTTT.

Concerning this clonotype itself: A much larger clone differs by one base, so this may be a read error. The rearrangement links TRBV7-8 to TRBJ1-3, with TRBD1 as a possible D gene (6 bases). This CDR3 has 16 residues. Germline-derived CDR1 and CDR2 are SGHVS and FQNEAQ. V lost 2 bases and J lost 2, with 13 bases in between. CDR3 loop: CASSLWGAPPGNTIYF. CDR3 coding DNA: TGTGCCAGCAGCTTATGGGGGGCCCCCCCTGGAAACACCATATATTTT.

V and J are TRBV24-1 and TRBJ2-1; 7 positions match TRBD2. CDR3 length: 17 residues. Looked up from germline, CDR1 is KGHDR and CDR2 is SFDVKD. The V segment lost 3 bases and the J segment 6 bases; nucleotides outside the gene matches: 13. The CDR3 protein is CATSDPSSGSSINEQFF. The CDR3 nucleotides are TGTGCCACCAGTGATCCATCTAGCGGCAGCTCAATCAATGAGCAGTTCTTC.

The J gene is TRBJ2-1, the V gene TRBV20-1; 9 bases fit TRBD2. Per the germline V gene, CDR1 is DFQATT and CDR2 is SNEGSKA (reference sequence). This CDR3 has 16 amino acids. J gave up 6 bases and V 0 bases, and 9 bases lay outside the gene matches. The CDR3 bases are TGCAGTGCTAGAGAGCCTCGCGGGGGGGTCCTCAATGAGCAGTTCTTC. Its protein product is CSAREPRGGVLNEQFF.

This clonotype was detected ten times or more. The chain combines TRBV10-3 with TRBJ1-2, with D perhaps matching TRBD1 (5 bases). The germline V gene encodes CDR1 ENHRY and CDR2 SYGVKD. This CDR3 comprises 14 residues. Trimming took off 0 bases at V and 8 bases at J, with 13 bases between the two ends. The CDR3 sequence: CAISESNRGEGYTF. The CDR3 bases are TGTGCCATCAGTGAGTCGAATCGGGGCGAGGGCTACACCTTC.

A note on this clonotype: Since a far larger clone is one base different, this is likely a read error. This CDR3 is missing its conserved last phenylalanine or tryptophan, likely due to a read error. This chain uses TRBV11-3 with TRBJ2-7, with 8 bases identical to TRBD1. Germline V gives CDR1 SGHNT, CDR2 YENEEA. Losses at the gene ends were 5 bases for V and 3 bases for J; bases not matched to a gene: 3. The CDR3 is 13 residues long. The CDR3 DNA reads TGTGCCAGCAGCCCAGGACAGGGCTACGAGCAGTACCTC. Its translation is CASSPGQGYEQYL.

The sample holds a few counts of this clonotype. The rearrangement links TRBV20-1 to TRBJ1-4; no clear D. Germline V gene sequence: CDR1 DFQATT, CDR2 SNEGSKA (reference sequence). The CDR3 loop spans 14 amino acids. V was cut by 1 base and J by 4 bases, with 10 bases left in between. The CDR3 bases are TGCAGTGCTAGAGTGGATGTGAATAATGAAAAACTGTTTTTT. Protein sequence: CSARVDVNNEKLFF.

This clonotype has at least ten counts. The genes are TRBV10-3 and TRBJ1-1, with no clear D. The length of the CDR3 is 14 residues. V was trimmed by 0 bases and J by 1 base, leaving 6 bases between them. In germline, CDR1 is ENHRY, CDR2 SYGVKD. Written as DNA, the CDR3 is TGTGCCATCAGTGAGTCGAGCGGGAACACTGAAGCTTTCTTT. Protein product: CAISESSGNTEAFF.